This T cell receptor (beta chain) was captured by sequencing in a study of radiation and T cells in renal cell carcinoma. About this clone: Its antigen remains unknown.

Overall study findings and caveats: Compared with controls, irradiated tumors showed greater TCR clonality. Dominant CDR3 motifs were more common in irradiated tumors than controls.

Clones were read by immunoSEQ multiplex PCR, and TCRdb kept only the in-frame ones, dropping some. The repertoire holds about 15,000 clones, with around 66% as singletons. Indicated treatment: 15 Gy SBRT to primary tumor, nephrectomy 4 weeks later. Nephrectomy followed 15 Gy stereotactic body radiation by 4 weeks. V lost 0 bases to trimming and J lost 3 bases, with 3 bases between them. CDR3 size: 12 residues. CDR1 and CDR2 (germline): LNHNV, YYDKDF (reference sequence). The chain has TRBV15 and TRBJ2-7, with D unresolved. The origin of this receptor is a woman in her 70s with renal cell carcinoma. The source was tumor tissue, collected from a patient whose treatment included radiotherapy and nephrectomy. The CDR3 sequence is CATSRESYEQYF. CDR3 DNA sequence: TGTGCCACCAGCAGAGAAAGCTACGAGCAGTACTTC.